The T cell receptor beta chain under discussion was sequenced for a study of cytomegalovirus exposure and HLA in healthy donors. On the study more broadly: A prior study identified 117 million unique TCR beta sequences from about 200 million T cells.

PCR used 60 Vbeta primers and 13 Jbeta primers. The protocol was immunoSEQ multiplex PCR, while the TCRdb copy is restricted to in-frame clones and leaves out a portion. The repertoire table contains fewer than 85,000 clones. This CDR3 contains 13 residues. The V end was cut by 6 bases, the J end by 4 bases, with 12 bases between. Looked up from germline, CDR1 is MNHNS and CDR2 is SASEGT. Sequencing used PBMCs. The chain couples TRBV6-1 to TRBJ1-2; no definite D call. This clonotype was sampled from a man aged 45 to 65 in good health and CMV-seropositive. CDR3 sequence reads: CASRGSGIYGYTF. CDR3 coding DNA: TGTGCCAGCAGAGGATCCGGGATCTATGGCTACACCTTC.